The clone carrying this T cell receptor (beta chain) has ten or more counts. Its antigen is undetermined. V dropped 5 bases and J dropped 2; count of bases not matched to a gene: 6. The CDR3 is 14 residues long. CDR1 and CDR2 (germline): SGHTA, FQGNSA. The sample comes from a study of identical twins. Study results and limitations: Researchers caution that invariant MAIT and iNKT cells could partly confound zero-insertion analyses.

Addition of a universal primer site occurred through template switching, and cDNA carried unique molecular identifiers. In TCRdb, the 5' RACE reads were re-called with MiXCR into one record per CDR3 protein. The sample consists of approximately 410,000 distinct CDR3 sequences, less than 20% of them appearing once. The J gene is TRBJ2-7, the V gene TRBV7-2, with TRBD2 identical over 7 bases. Specimen: naive T cells sorted from blood. This TCR derives from a man aged 50-60 years in good health. The chain's CDR3 is CASSLGLGPYEQYF. The CDR3 DNA reads as TGTGCCAGCAGCCTAGGACTAGGCCCCTACGAGCAGTACTTC.